Below, 25 T cell receptor beta chains from the same sample are listed, as sequenced in a study of graft-versus-host responses after intestinal transplantation. The assay was immunoSEQ multiplex PCR, and TCRdb's table has in-frame clones only and misses some. The repertoire holds roughly 60,000 clones, with around nine tenths as singletons. This material consisted of PBMCs, taken approximately four months after intestinal transplantation. The receptor set was obtained from a human patient who received an intestinal transplant, so some T cells may come from the graft donor.

The rearrangement joins TRBV6-6 to TRBJ1-4; D not certain. V gave up 0 bases and J gave up 4 bases, with 9 bases separating them. Per germline, CDR1 MNHNY and CDR2 SVGAGI (reference sequence). The CDR3 spans 15 residues. CDR3 loop: CASSYSGQFNEKLFF. As DNA, the CDR3 is TGTGCCAGCAGTTACTCCGGGCAGTTTAATGAAAAACTGTTTTTT.

The chain joins TRBV7-9 to TRBJ1-2, with 7 bases that match TRBD1. The CDR3 consists of 15 residues. From germline, CDR1 is SEHNR and CDR2 FQNEAQ (reference sequence). The ends lost 3 bases at V and 0 bases at J; junction bases unmatched: 4. CDR3 bases: TGTGCCAGCAGCTTTTCCGGGACAGCTAACTATGGCTACACCTTC. It yields the protein CASSFSGTANYGYTF.

The V gene is TRBV28, the J gene TRBJ2-1; 8 bases fit TRBD2. In germline, CDR1 is MDHEN, CDR2 SYDVKM. The CDR3 is made up of 15 amino acids. The V and J ends lost 2 bases and 5 bases, in that order; junction bases with no gene match: 5. CDR3 nucleotide sequence: TGTGCCAGCAGTTTAGGCGGGGGGACCCACAATGAGCAGTTCTTC. It translates to CASSLGGGTHNEQFF.

This chain connects TRBV7-9 to TRBJ2-5; 9 nucleotides agree with TRBD1. With the DNA end fitting TRBJ2-7 better, the J assignment may be wrong. The germline gives CDR1 SEHNR, CDR2 FQNEAQ (reference sequence). The CDR3 spans 13 residues. The CDR3 sequence is CASSSKTGGEQYF. Written as DNA, the CDR3 is TGTGCCAGCAGCTCAAAGACAGGGGGCGAGCAGTACTTC.

This CDR3 is CASSEEGSGYGSNTGELFF. The CDR3 region has the DNA TGTGCCAGCAGTGAAGAGGGCTCGGGATACGGATCGAACACCGGGGAGCTGTTTTTT. This rearrangement joins TRBV2 to TRBJ2-2, with D perhaps TRBD2 (5 bases). The CDR3 is 19 residues long. Deletions cut 1 base from V and 0 bases from J, with 18 bases between. Germline CDR1 reads SNHLY; CDR2 reads FYNNEI.

This CDR3 is CASSEWGGFSYNEQFF. DNA of the CDR3: TGTGCCAGCAGTGAATGGGGGGGCTTCTCCTACAATGAGCAGTTCTTC. The gene calls are TRBV6-1 and TRBJ2-1, with D perhaps TRBD2 (7 bases). There are 16 residues in the CDR3. Germline V CDR1 and CDR2: MNHNS, SASEGT. The V end lost 2 bases, the J end lost 0 bases, and 11 bases lay between the germline ends.

The chain couples TRBV5-1 to TRBJ2-3, with D perhaps being TRBD1 or TRBD2 (6 bases each). Trimming removed 7 bases at V and 5 bases at J, with 26 bases between. This CDR3 has 17 residues. Germline CDR1 SGHRS, CDR2 YFSETQ. The CDR3 bases are TGCGCCAGCGCCCAAGTCGGTATCGGGGGCTGGGGAGATACGCAGTATTTT. Its protein is CASAQVGIGGWGDTQYF.

This chain links TRBV28 with TRBJ1-5; D is possibly TRBD1 (6 bases). Per the germline V gene, CDR1 is MDHEN and CDR2 is SYDVKM. Trimming pared 3 bases from V and 4 bases from J, leaving 13 bases between. This CDR3 has 15 amino acids. The CDR3 sequence is CASSFRGPGNQPQHF. The DNA for the CDR3 is TGTGCCAGCAGTTTCCGGGGGCCAGGTAATCAGCCCCAGCATTTT.

The rearrangement links TRBV20-1 to TRBJ2-5, with a possible D match to TRBD2 (5 bases). CDR3 length: 11 residues. Per germline, CDR1 DFQATT and CDR2 SNEGSKA (reference sequence). Trimming left V 1 base short and J 5 bases short, with 5 bases between. The CDR3 protein is CSARGGETQYF. The CDR3, as DNA: TGCAGTGCTAGAGGAGGGGAGACCCAGTACTTC.

This clone came up a few times. The V and J genes are TRBV7-8 and TRBJ2-7, with D hard to call. In germline, CDR1 is SGHVS, CDR2 FQNEAQ. The V and J ends lost 8 bases and 2 bases respectively, with 13 bases between them. CDR3 length equals 13 residues. CDR3 sequence reads: CASLHTLTYEQYF. As DNA, the CDR3 is TGTGCCAGCCTGCACACCCTTACCTACGAGCAGTACTTC.

The chain carries TRBV7-8 and TRBJ2-7; 9 positions match TRBD2. CDR3 length: 14 residues. Germline V lookup: CDR1 SGHVS, CDR2 FQNEAQ. V lost 4 bases to trimming and J lost 9 bases; unmatched junction nucleotides: 10. The CDR3 is CASSWRGGLNGQYF. DNA for the CDR3: TGTGCCAGCAGCTGGCGGGGGGGATTGAACGGGCAGTACTTC.

Points on this clone: The junction and the germline gene differ at one end; a read error may be behind it. The chain has TRBV7-6 and TRBJ2-7, with D tentatively TRBD1 (5 bases). The CDR3 totals 12 residues. Germline CDR1 SGHVS, CDR2 FNYEAQ. The CDR3 DNA reads as TGTGCCAGCAGCCCCCAGGTCCGGACACTACACTTC. It translates to CASSPQVRTLHF.

The chain combines TRBV28 with TRBJ1-5; a weak D match, TRBD1 (6 bases). Germline lookup yields CDR1 MDHEN and CDR2 SYDVKM. The ends were cut back, 3 bases at V and 7 bases at J, with 19 bases in the middle. This CDR3 is built from 16 residues. The CDR3 loop reads CASSFFVGGAWQPQHF. Here the CDR3 DNA reads TGTGCCAGCAGTTTCTTTGTGGGGGGCGCATGGCAGCCCCAGCATTTT.

CDR3 bases: TGTGCCAGCAGTTTATCGCAGGGGGGCACAGATACGCAGTATTTT. It yields the protein CASSLSQGGTDTQYF. This chain uses TRBV27 with TRBJ2-3; the match to TRBD1 covers 7 bases. Germline V lookup: CDR1 MNHEY, CDR2 SMNVEV (reference sequence). The CDR3 runs 15 residues. Losses at the gene ends were 0 bases for V and 1 base for J; bases not matched to a gene: 1.

This clone was observed a single time. The rearrangement links TRBV6-5 to TRBJ1-5; perhaps TRBD1 as D (6 bases). The CDR3 sequence is 13 residues long. Germline lookup yields CDR1 MNHEY and CDR2 SVGAGI. V was cut by 6 bases and J by 6 bases, with 12 bases left in between. Here the CDR3 reads CASRQGGSQPQHF. CDR3 nucleotide sequence: TGTGCCAGCAGACAGGGAGGGAGTCAGCCCCAGCATTTT.

Written as DNA, the CDR3 is TGTGCCAGCAGGACCGGGTGGCGGAAAGCCTACGAGCAGTACTTC. It encodes CASRTGWRKAYEQYF. V and J are TRBV6-6 and TRBJ2-7, with unresolved D. This CDR3 has 15 amino acids. V was shortened by 6 bases and J by 2 bases, with 17 bases between the two germline ends. CDR1 and CDR2 from the germline V gene are MNHNY and SVGAGI (reference sequence).

The chain links TRBV30 to TRBJ1-1, with D perhaps matching TRBD1 (5 bases). The CDR3 covers 15 residues. Trimming pared 5 bases from V and 4 bases from J, leaving 20 bases between. Germline CDR1 reads GTSNPN; CDR2 reads SVGIG (reference sequence). The CDR3 nucleotides read TGTGCCTGGTCCCCGACCGGGATCGGGGCCACTGAAGCTTTCTTT. As protein: CAWSPTGIGATEAFF.

J is TRBJ2-7 and V is TRBV6-1; D ambiguous. V was cut by 0 bases and J by 1 base, with 7 bases left in between. CDR3 length: 14 residues. Germline CDR1 is MNHNS and CDR2 is SASEGT. DNA of the CDR3: TGTGCCAGCAGTGAAGCCGGCCAGTCCTACGAGCAGTACTTC. Protein sequence: CASSEAGQSYEQYF.

The rearrangement links TRBV7-9 to TRBJ2-3, with D possibly being TRBD2 (6 bases). The germline V gene has CDR1 SEHNR and CDR2 FQNEAQ (reference sequence). The CDR3 totals 14 residues. Trimming removed 5 bases from V and 2 bases from J, with 11 bases in between. The CDR3 nucleotides are TGTGCCAGCAGCCCGGGACTCAACACAGATACGCAGTATTTT. Residues: CASSPGLNTDTQYF.

The V gene is TRBV28, the J gene TRBJ2-2; a possible D gene is TRBD2 (6 bases). The CDR3 covers 15 residues. Germline CDR1 is MDHEN and CDR2 is SYDVKM. Trimming left V 7 bases short and J 1 base short, with 13 bases between. CDR3 protein: CASNLGTENTGELFF. DNA for the CDR3: TGTGCCAGCAATCTAGGGACTGAGAACACCGGGGAGCTGTTTTTT.

This clone was seen a single time. Written as DNA, the CDR3 is TGCGCCAGCAGCTTCCGGGCCCAGGGGAGGGAAGAGACCCAGTACTTC. This encodes CASSFRAQGREETQYF. The chain couples TRBV5-1 to TRBJ2-5; possibly TRBD2 for D (7 bases). The ends were cut back, 2 bases at V and 3 bases at J, with 17 bases in the middle. Germline V gene data show CDR1 as SGHRS and CDR2 as YFSETQ. This CDR3 is built from 16 residues.

J is TRBJ2-5 and V is TRBV28, with D possibly TRBD2 on 5 matching bases. Germline lookup yields CDR1 MDHEN and CDR2 SYDVKM. The CDR3 is 14 amino acids. Between the trimmed V and J ends, which lost 6 bases and 3 bases, there was a span of 14 bases. CDR3 loop: CASSPLIGKETQYF. CDR3 DNA: TGTGCCAGCAGCCCGTTAATCGGGAAAGAGACCCAGTACTTC.

The gene calls are TRBV6-6 and TRBJ2-5, with 7 bases fitting TRBD1. The CDR3 loop spans 15 amino acids. The germline CDR1 and CDR2 sequences are MNHNY and SVGAGI (reference sequence). Trimming at V came to 3 bases and at J to 5 bases, leaving 9 bases not matched to a gene. DNA of the CDR3: TGTGCCAGCAGTTATGGCCAGGGGGTTCGGGAGACCCAGTACTTC. This sequence encodes CASSYGQGVRETQYF.

The chain has TRBV4-2 and TRBJ2-7, with 9 bases aligning to TRBD2. Trimming cost V 2 bases and J 2 bases; bases outside gene matches: 4. Germline CDR1 reads LGHNA; CDR2 reads YNFKEQ. The CDR3 totals 15 residues. CDR3 DNA: TGTGCCAGCAGCCAAAGGCTAGCGGGGACCTACGAGCAGTACTTC. It translates to CASSQRLAGTYEQYF.

A single count supports this clone. The CDR3 DNA reads as TGTGCCAGCAGCTTCCGAGGGGGGGACACCGGGGAGCTGTTTTTT. Translating gives CASSFRGGDTGELFF. This chain joins TRBV5-4 and TRBJ2-2, with D possibly matching TRBD2 (7 bases). V gave up 2 bases and J gave up 3 bases, with 11 bases separating them. The CDR3 consists of 15 residues. Per germline, CDR1 SGHNT and CDR2 YYREEE (reference sequence).